The next 6 T cell receptor beta chains were all read from a single sample in a study of shared clonotypes between healthy human individuals. The table came from immunoSEQ multiplex PCR; TCRdb's copy has only in-frame clones and leaves some out. The table shows about 2 million clones, with about 95% occurring only once. Naivety among CD8 cells was defined by CD45RO negativity and positive CCR7 selection, thereby excluding terminally differentiated effector memory CD45RA+ cells. Specimen: naive CD8+ T cells sorted from blood. The receptors derive from a man aged 18 to 29 in good health.

V is TRBV4-1 and J is TRBJ2-1, with 8 bases matching TRBD2. Germline CDR1 is MGHRA and CDR2 is YSYEKL. J lost 4 bases, V lost 0 bases, and 11 bases had no gene match. This CDR3 has 18 amino acids. The CDR3 DNA reads TGCGCCAGCAGCCAAGAAGGGGTCCTGGCGGGAGGTTACAATGAGCAGTTCTTC. Its protein product is CASSQEGVLAGGYNEQFF.

V is TRBV5-1 and J is TRBJ2-5; 10 nucleotides line up with TRBD1. V shed 5 bases, J shed 1 base, and the junction held 5 bases outside the gene matches. Germline V CDR1 and CDR2: SGHRS, YFSETQ. This CDR3 comprises 15 residues. CDR3 in amino acids: CASRSGTGVQETQYF. DNA of the CDR3: TGCGCCAGCAGGTCCGGGACAGGGGTCCAAGAGACCCAGTACTTC.

This rearrangement joins TRBV5-4 to TRBJ1-1, with D perhaps matching TRBD1 (5 bases). This CDR3 is built from 12 residues. With 3 bases removed from V and 6 bases from J, the gap between germline ends came to 9 bases. Germline CDR1 SGHNT, CDR2 YYREEE (reference sequence). The CDR3 region is CASSSRVSEAFF. For the CDR3, the DNA is TGTGCCAGCAGCTCCAGGGTTTCTGAAGCTTTCTTT.

This clone was counted a single time. This chain links TRBV13 with TRBJ2-5, with TRBD2 identical over 8 bases. Germline values: CDR1 PRHDT, CDR2 FYEKMQ (reference sequence). The CDR3 extends over 16 amino acids. The trim removed 0 bases at V and 4 bases at J, leaving 7 bases unmatched. CDR3 loop: CASSLGLREDGETQYF. DNA for the CDR3: TGTGCCAGCAGCTTAGGCCTGCGGGAGGATGGAGAGACCCAGTACTTC.

This clone was detected once. V and J are TRBV27 and TRBJ1-1; D is ambiguous. Germline assignment: CDR1 MNHEY and CDR2 SMNVEV (reference sequence). The germline V and J ends were trimmed by 2 bases and 8 bases, with 12 bases remaining between them. The CDR3 has 13 amino acids. The CDR3 is CASSLQTGAEAFF. In nucleotides, the CDR3 is TGTGCCAGCAGTTTACAGACGGGTGCAGAAGCTTTCTTT.

This rearrangement joins TRBV19 to TRBJ2-1; D is possibly TRBD2 (6 bases). The V gene's germline CDR1 is LNHDA and CDR2 SQIVND (reference sequence). V gave up 9 bases and J gave up 4 bases, with 16 bases separating them. There are 14 residues in the CDR3. The CDR3 DNA sequence: TGTGCCAGCGGAGTAGGGGCGGGATACAATGAGCAGTTCTTC. Translated, it gives CASGVGAGYNEQFF. The whole variable domain, filled in from reference TRBV19 and TRBJ2-1, reads DGGITQSPKYLFRKEGQNVTLSCEQNLNHDAMYWYRQDPGQGLRLIYYSQIVNDFQKGDIAEGYSVSREKKESFPLTVTSAQKNPTAFYLCASGVGAGYNEQFFGPGTRLTVL.